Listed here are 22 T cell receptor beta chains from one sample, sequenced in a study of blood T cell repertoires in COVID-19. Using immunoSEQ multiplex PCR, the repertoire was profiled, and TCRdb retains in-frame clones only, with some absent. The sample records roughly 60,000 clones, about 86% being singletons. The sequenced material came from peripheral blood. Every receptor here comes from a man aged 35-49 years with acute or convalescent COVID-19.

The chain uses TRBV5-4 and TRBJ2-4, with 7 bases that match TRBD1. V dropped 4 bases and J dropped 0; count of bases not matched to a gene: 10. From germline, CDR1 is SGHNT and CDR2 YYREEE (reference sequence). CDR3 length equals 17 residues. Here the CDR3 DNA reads TGTGCCAGCAGCGCACCGGGACAGACCATAGCCAAAAACATTCAGTACTTC. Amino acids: CASSAPGQTIAKNIQYF.

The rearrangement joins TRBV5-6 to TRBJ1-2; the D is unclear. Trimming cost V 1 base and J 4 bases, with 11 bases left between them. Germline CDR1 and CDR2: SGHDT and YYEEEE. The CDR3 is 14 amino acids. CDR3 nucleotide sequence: TGTGCCAGCAGCTTGCGAACTGCATTCTATGGCTACACCTTC. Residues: CASSLRTAFYGYTF.

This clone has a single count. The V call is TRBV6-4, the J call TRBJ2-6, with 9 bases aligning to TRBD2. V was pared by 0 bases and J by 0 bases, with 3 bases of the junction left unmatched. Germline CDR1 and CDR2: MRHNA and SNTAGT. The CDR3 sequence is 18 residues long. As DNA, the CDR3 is TGTGCCAGCAGTGACTCTAGCGGGGGTGTCTCTGGGGCCAACGTCCTGACTTTC. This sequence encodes CASSDSSGGVSGANVLTF.

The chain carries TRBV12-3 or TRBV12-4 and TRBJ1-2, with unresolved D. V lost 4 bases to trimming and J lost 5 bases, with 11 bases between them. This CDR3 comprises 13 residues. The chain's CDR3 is CASSSREAYGYTF. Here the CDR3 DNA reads TGTGCCAGCAGTTCTAGGGAGGCGTATGGCTACACCTTC.

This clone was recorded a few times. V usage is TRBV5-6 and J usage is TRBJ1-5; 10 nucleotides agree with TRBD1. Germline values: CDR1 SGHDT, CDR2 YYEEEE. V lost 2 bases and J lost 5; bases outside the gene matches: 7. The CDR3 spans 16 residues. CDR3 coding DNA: TGTGCCAGCAGCTTCTGGGTGGGGACAGGGGATCAGCCCCAGCATTTT. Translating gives CASSFWVGTGDQPQHF.

Here the CDR3 DNA reads TGTGCCAGCAGCGTCGGGGGTAGCACAGATACGCAGTATTTT. It codes for CASSVGGSTDTQYF. V is TRBV7-2 and J is TRBJ2-3, with TRBD2 as a possible D gene (6 bases). Germline-derived CDR1 and CDR2 are SGHTA and FQGNSA. This CDR3 contains 14 residues. Trimming took 5 bases from V and 0 from J, leaving 9 bases between them.

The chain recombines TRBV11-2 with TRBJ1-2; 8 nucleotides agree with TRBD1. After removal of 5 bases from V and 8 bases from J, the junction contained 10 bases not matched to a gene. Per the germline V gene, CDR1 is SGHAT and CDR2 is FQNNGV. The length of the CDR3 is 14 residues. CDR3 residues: CASSNSQGGWGYTF. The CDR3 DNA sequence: TGTGCCAGCAGCAATTCACAGGGGGGATGGGGCTACACCTTC.

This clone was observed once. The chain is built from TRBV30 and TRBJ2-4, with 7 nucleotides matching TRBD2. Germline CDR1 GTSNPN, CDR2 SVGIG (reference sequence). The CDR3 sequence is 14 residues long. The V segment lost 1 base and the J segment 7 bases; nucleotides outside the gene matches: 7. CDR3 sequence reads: CAWSALAVRNIQYF. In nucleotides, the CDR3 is TGTGCCTGGAGTGCTCTAGCGGTGAGGAACATTCAGTACTTC. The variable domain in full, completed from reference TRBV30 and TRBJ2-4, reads SQTIHQWPATLVQPVGSPLSLECTVEGTSNPNLYWYRQAAGRGLQLLFYSVGIGQISSEVPQNLSASRPQDRQFILSSKKLLLSDSGFYLCAWSALAVRNIQYFGAGTRLSVL.

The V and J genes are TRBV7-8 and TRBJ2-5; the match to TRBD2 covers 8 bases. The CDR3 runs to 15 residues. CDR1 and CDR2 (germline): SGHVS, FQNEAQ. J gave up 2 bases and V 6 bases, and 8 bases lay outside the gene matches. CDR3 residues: CASSRMTGGQETQYF. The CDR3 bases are TGTGCCAGCAGTAGAATGACGGGAGGGCAAGAGACCCAGTACTTC. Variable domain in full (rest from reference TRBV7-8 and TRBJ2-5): GAGVSQSPRYKVAKRGQDVALRCDPISGHVSLFWYQQALGQGPEFLTYFQNEAQLDKSGLPSDRFFAERPEGSVSTLKIQRTQQEDSAVYLCASSRMTGGQETQYFGPGTRLLVL.

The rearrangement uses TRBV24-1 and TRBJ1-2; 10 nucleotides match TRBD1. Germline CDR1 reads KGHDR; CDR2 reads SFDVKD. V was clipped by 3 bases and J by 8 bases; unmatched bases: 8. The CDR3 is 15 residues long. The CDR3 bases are TGTGCCACCAGTGATCGAGGACAGGGGGACGGGGGCTACACCTTC. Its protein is CATSDRGQGDGGYTF.

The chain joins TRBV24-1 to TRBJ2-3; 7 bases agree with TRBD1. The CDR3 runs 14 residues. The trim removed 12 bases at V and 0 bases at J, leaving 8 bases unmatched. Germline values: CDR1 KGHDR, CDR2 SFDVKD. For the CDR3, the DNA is TGTGCCGCCGGGCCGGGACAGAGCACAGATACGCAGTATTTT. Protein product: CAAGPGQSTDTQYF.

This chain's CDR3 is CASSSPRRGANNEQFF. CDR3 coding DNA: TGTGCCAGCAGTTCTCCACGGCGGGGGGCTAACAATGAGCAGTTCTTC. V usage is TRBV6-5 and J usage is TRBJ2-1; 8 bases align to TRBD2. Germline CDR1 MNHEY, CDR2 SVGAGI. The V segment lost 4 bases and the J segment 5 bases; nucleotides outside the gene matches: 10. This CDR3 is 16 amino acids long.

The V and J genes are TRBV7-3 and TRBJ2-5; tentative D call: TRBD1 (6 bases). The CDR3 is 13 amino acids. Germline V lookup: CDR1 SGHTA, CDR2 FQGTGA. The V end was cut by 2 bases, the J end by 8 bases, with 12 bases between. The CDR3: CASSLGLQGTQYF. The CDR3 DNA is TGTGCCAGCAGCTTAGGGCTACAGGGTACCCAGTACTTC.

The CDR3 loop is CASSPRGGVFYEQYF. As DNA, the CDR3 is TGTGCCAGCAGCCCCCGGGGAGGGGTCTTCTACGAGCAGTACTTC. This chain connects TRBV11-3 to TRBJ2-7; 7 bases match TRBD2. This CDR3 is 15 amino acids long. Trimming removed 5 bases from V and 3 bases from J; junction bases left unmatched: 10. The germline CDR1 and CDR2 sequences are SGHNT and YENEEA.

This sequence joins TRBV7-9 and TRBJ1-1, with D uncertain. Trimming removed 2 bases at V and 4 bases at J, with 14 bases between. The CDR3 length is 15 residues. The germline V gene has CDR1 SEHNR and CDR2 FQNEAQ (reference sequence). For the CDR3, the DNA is TGTGCCAGCAGCTTACACGGGAGCCCGGGCACTGAAGCTTTCTTT. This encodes CASSLHGSPGTEAFF.

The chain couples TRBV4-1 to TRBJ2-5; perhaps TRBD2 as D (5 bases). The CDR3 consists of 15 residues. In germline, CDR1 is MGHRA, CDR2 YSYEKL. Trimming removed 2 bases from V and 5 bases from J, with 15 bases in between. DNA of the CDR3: TGCGCCAGCAGCCAATGGCCGGGAAGGATGGAGACCCAGTACTTC. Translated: CASSQWPGRMETQYF.

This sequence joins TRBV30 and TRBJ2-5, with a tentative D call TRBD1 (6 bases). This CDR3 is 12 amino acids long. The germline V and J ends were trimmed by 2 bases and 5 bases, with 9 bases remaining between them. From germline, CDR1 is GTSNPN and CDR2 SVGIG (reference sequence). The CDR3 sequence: CAWSWQGETQYF. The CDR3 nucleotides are TGTGCCTGGAGTTGGCAGGGGGAGACCCAGTACTTC.

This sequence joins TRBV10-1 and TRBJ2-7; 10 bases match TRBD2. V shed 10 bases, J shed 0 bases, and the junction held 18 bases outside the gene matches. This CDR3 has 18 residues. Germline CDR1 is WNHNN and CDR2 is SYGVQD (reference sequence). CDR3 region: CAITIPTSGRLSSYEQYF. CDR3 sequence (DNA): TGCGCCATCACAATCCCGACTAGCGGGCGACTAAGCTCCTACGAGCAGTACTTC.

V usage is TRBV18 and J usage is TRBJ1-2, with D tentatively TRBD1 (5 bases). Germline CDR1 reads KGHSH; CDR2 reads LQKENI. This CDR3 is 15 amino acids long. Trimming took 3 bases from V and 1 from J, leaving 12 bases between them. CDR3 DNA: TGTGCCAGCTCACCCCAGGGCGCACATAACTATGGCTACACCTTC. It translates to CASSPQGAHNYGYTF.

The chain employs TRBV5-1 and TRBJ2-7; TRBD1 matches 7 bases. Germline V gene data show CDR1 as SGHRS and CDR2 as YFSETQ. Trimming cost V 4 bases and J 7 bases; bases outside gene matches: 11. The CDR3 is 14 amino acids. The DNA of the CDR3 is TGCGCCAGCAGCGGCACAGGGGACCTTACGGAGCAGTACTTC. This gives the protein CASSGTGDLTEQYF. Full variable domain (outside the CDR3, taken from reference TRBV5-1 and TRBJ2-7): KAGVTQTPRYLIKTRGQQVTLSCSPISGHRSVSWYQQTPGQGLQFLFEYFSETQRNKGNFPGRFSGRQFSNSRSEMNVSTLELGDSALYLCASSGTGDLTEQYFGPGTRLTVT.

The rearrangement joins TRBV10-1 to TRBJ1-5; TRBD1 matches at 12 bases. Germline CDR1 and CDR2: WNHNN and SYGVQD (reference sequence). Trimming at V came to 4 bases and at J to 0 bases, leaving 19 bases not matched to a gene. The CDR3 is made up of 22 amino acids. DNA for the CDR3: TGCGCCAGCAGTGGAACCCTCCGAACTGGGACAGGGGGCGTAGTTAGCAATCAGCCCCAGCATTTT. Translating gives CASSGTLRTGTGGVVSNQPQHF.

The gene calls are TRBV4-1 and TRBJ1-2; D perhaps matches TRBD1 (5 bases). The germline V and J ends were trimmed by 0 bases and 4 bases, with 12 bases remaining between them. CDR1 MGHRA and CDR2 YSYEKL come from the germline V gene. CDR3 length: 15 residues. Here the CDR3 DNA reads TGCGCCAGCAGCCAAGATTCGCAGGGAACCTATGGCTACACCTTC. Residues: CASSQDSQGTYGYTF.